This is a list of T cell receptor beta chains from one sample in a study of cytomegalovirus exposure and HLA in healthy donors. Profiling relied on immunoSEQ multiplex PCR, and the TCRdb table lists in-frame clones only, not all of them. Of around 140,000 clones in the sample, approximately 80% were seen once. Specimen: PBMCs. The receptors derive from a woman aged 40 to 49 in good health and CMV-seronegative. Both conserved end residues are part of each CDR3. A D gene is named only where the DNA matches it firmly. Size is stated for part of the rows, as once, few or many counts, or as a class when the clone is expanded.

TRBD1	TRBJ2-7	.	TRBV4-1	TGCGCCAGCAGCCAAGGTTCGGGACAGTCCTACGAGCAGTACTTC	CASSQGSGQSYEQYF
.	TRBJ1-4	.	TRBV6-4	TGTGCCAGCAAGGTCAGGTTGGGTACTAATGAAAAACTGTTTTTT	CASKVRLGTNEKLFF
.	TRBJ1-3	.	TRBV14	TGTGCCAGCAGCCAAGTGGGCCCCTCTGGAAACACCATATATTTT	CASSQVGPSGNTIYF
TRBD1	TRBJ2-6	.	TRBV5-4	TGTGCCAGCAGCTTGGGGACAGGGAGTGGGGCCAACGTCCTGACTTTC	CASSLGTGSGANVLTF
.	TRBJ1-5	.	TRBV6-1	TGTGCCAGCAGTGAACTCGGGGGAACAGGACAGCCCCAGCATTTT	CASSELGGTGQPQHF
TRBD2	TRBJ2-3	.	TRBV15	TGTGCCACCAGCAGACTAGCGGGGTTAAGCACAGATACGCAGTATTTT	CATSRLAGLSTDTQYF
.	TRBJ1-5	.	TRBV7-9	TGTGCCAGCAGCTTAGGGCTAGGCAGTATCAATCAGCCCCAGCATTTT	CASSLGLGSINQPQHF
TRBD2	TRBJ2-5	few	TRBV19	TGTGCCAGTAGTATCCTCGGGGGGGGAGGACAAGAGACCCAGTACTTC	CASSILGGGGQETQYF
.	TRBJ1-2	few	TRBV6-5	TGTGCCAGCAGCAATCTCCAGGGATCTGGCTACACCTTC	CASSNLQGSGYTF
TRBD1	TRBJ2-7	.	TRBV4-1	TGCGCCAGCAGCCCAAGGACAGGGGACCCCTACGAGCAGTACTTC	CASSPRTGDPYEQYF
TRBD1	TRBJ2-1	.	TRBV18	TGTGCCAGCTCACCTCGGGCGGGACAGGGGGTTTTGTATACGCAGTTCTTC	CASSPRAGQGVLYTQFF
TRBD1	TRBJ1-1	once	TRBV5-1	TGCGCCAGCTCACCATACAGGGGGCGAGGCGAAGCTTTCTTT	CASSPYRGRGEAFF
TRBD2	TRBJ2-1	once	TRBV12-5	TGTGCTAGTGTCCCACGGGTTAGCGGGGGGGGAGCTTCCTACAATGAGCAGTTCTTC	CASVPRVSGGGASYNEQFF
.	TRBJ1-1	.	TRBV6-6	TGTGCCAGCAGTCAAAGGGTGGGGCGCGGGAACACTGAAGCTTTCTTT	CASSQRVGRGNTEAFF
TRBD2	TRBJ2-3	.	TRBV4-1	TGCGCCAGCAGCCACGTGCTAGCGGGGGGCCCGAGGTCACACCATACGCAGTATTTT	CASSHVLAGGPRSHHTQYF
TRBD2	TRBJ2-3	.	TRBV29-1	TGCAGCGTGGTTGGACTAGCGGGGGGACTCACAGATACGCAGTATTTT	CSVVGLAGGLTDTQYF
.	TRBJ2-7	.	TRBV7-2	TGTGCCAGCAGCTTAGAACAGGGCTACGAGCAGTACTTC	CASSLEQGYEQYF
.	TRBJ2-2	.	TRBV6-5	TGTGCCAGCAGTTCCGGGAACGCGAACACCGGGGAGCTGTTTTTT	CASSSGNANTGELFF
.	TRBJ2-5	.	TRBV10-3	TGTGCCATCAGTGAGGCGACAAACCGGAAAGAGACCCAGTACTTC	CAISEATNRKETQYF
.	TRBJ1-2	.	TRBV5-1	TGCGCCAGCAGCTTGTCAGGGTATGGCTACACCTTC	CASSLSGYGYTF
TRBD1	TRBJ2-2	.	TRBV5-6	TGTGCCAGCAGTTATGCCCCCGGACAGGGAGGAACCGGGGAGCTGTTTTTT	CASSYAPGQGGTGELFF
.	TRBJ2-1	.	TRBV13	TGTGCCAGCAGCTTGGGACTGGAGTACAATGAGCAGTTCTTC	CASSLGLEYNEQFF
TRBD1	TRBJ2-7	.	TRBV5-1	TGCGCCAGCAGCACGGACAGGGGGTTCTACGAGCAGTACTTC	CASSTDRGFYEQYF
.	TRBJ1-4	.	TRBV7-9	TGTGCCAGCACCGACACAGGGTCTAGCGAAAAACTGTTTTTT	CASTDTGSSEKLFF
.	TRBJ1-4	few	TRBV6-6	TGTGCCAGCAGTCCCGAGGCAGGGCGGGAAAAACTGTTTTTT	CASSPEAGREKLFF
.	TRBJ1-3	.	TRBV2	TGTGCCAGCGAGGATGGGGACTTAAGAAACACCATATATTTT	CASEDGDLRNTIYF
TRBD2	TRBJ2-3	.	TRBV29-1	TGCAGCGCCCGACTAGCCGACGGTACGCAGTATTTT	CSARLADGTQYF
.	TRBJ2-3	.	TRBV6-5	TGTGCCAGCAGCCTTGAGTTTACGCAGTATTTT	CASSLEFTQYF
TRBD2	TRBJ2-3	few	TRBV6-5	TGTGCCAGCAGTTACGGACTAGCGGGGATTGAAGATACGCAGTATTTT	CASSYGLAGIEDTQYF
TRBD1	TRBJ1-1	.	TRBV6-5	TGTGCCAGCAGTTACGAGGGGGCAGGCACTGAAGCTTTCTTT	CASSYEGAGTEAFF
.	TRBJ1-3	.	TRBV30	TGTGCCTGGAGTGTGGACAGCTACTCTGGAAACACCATATATTTT	CAWSVDSYSGNTIYF
TRBD2	TRBJ2-5	.	TRBV2	TGTGCCAGTCTAGCGGATACTCAAGAGACCCAGTACTTC	CASLADTQETQYF
TRBD2	TRBJ2-7	.	TRBV5-1	TGCGCCAGCAGCCCGGGGGGTATTTTGTACGAGCAGTACTTC	CASSPGGILYEQYF
TRBD1	TRBJ1-1	.	TRBV4-3	TGCGCCAGCAGCGGTCGACAGGGGATGACTGAAGCTTTCTTT	CASSGRQGMTEAFF
TRBD1	TRBJ2-3	.	TRBV7-7	TGTGCTAGCAGCATAGGACAGGGCACAGATACGCAGTATTTT	CASSIGQGTDTQYF
.	TRBJ1-6	few	TRBV4-3	TGCGCCAGCAGCCAAGATGGAGGACAGCACAATTCACCCCTCCACTTT	CASSQDGGQHNSPLHF
TRBD1	TRBJ1-1	.	TRBV19	TGTGCCAGTAGTCTAAGACAGGGTACTGAAGCTTTCTTT	CASSLRQGTEAFF